The following is a TCR beta chain sequence with its context. Participant ages covered roughly 18 to 90 years across about 25 US areas. Donors were grouped by their self-reported clinical history. Symptom resolution, clearance, or two negative PCRs marked the recovered donors of Cohort 3. CDR1 is KGHDR, CDR2 SFDVKD, per germline. The CDR3 spans 13 residues. V was cut by 4 bases and J by 4 bases, with 6 bases left in between. This record belongs to a study of blood T cell repertoires in COVID-19. Original methodology: The authors estimated nucleated cell counts from reference gene primer amplification. Method: immunoSEQ multiplex PCR; TCRdb's copy keeps in-frame clones and lacks some. D and trimming were read from the DNA, whereas the V and J calls and clone size are those reported in that table. The sample lists approximately 350,000 clones, about 90% occurring once.

V gene TRBV24-1 combines with J gene TRBJ2-2, with D hard to call. The TCR comes from a woman younger than 45 who had recovered from COVID-19. The sequencing sample was made of PBMCs or T cells enriched from blood (not recorded which). In DNA, the CDR3 is TGTGCCACCAGTGAAAACAGCACCGGGGAGCTGTTTTTT. Amino acids: CATSENSTGELFF.